A selection of T cell receptor beta chains follows, all from one sample in a study of T cell responses to AZD1222 COVID-19 vaccine. The protocol was immunoSEQ multiplex PCR, while the TCRdb copy is restricted to in-frame clones and leaves out a portion. The repertoire holds fewer than 150,000 clones, with about 90% as singletons. The material sequenced was peripheral blood, taken on day 0 of AZD1222 vaccination. The receptors come from an adult in good health. The CDR3 runs from the conserved cysteine through the conserved F or W. The D gene is left open where the match is weak. Only some rows state a clone size, as once, few, many or a class for expanded clones.

>.|.|TRBV10-3|16|TRBJ1-2
TGTGCCATCAGTGAGTCTGACCGACAACTAGTCTATGGCTACACCTTC
CAISESDRQLVYGYTF
>TRBD1|.|TRBV7-9|16|TRBJ1-1
TGTGCCAGCAGCTATGCGACAGGGGTGTCGGGGACTGAAGCTTTCTTT
CASSYATGVSGTEAFF
>.|once|TRBV7-9|17|TRBJ1-1
TGTGCCAGCAGCTTAGCGATCTCTGGCCAGGTGGGGACTGAAGCTTTCTTT
CASSLAISGQVGTEAFF
>TRBD1|.|TRBV27|15|TRBJ1-1
TGTGCCAGCAGCCGAACCCGGGACAGGGGCACTGAAGCTTTCTTT
CASSRTRDRGTEAFF
>TRBD2|.|TRBV15|14|TRBJ2-2
TGTGCCACCAGGGGACTAGCGGACACCGGGGAGCTGTTTTTT
CATRGLADTGELFF
>TRBD2|.|TRBV7-2|13|TRBJ2-7
TGTGCCAGCAGCTTAAGGCGGGGGGTCGAGCAGTACTTC
CASSLRRGVEQYF
>TRBD1|.|TRBV9|15|TRBJ1-2
TGTGCCAGCAGCGTAGGTTCGACAGGGACCTATGGCTACACCTTC
CASSVGSTGTYGYTF
>.|.|TRBV3-1/TRBV3-2|15|TRBJ2-3
TGTGCCAGCAGCCAAGATAAGGGGGGGACAGATACGCAGTATTTT
CASSQDKGGTDTQYF
>.|.|TRBV4-2|16|TRBJ1-1
TGTGCCAGCAGCCGATTCCGGGGGATACAAGAGACTGAAGCTTTCTTT
CASSRFRGIQETEAFF
>.|once|TRBV2|14|TRBJ2-3
TGTGCCAGCACCCGGACAGTTAGCACAGATACGCAGTATTTT
CASTRTVSTDTQYF
>TRBD1|.|TRBV3-1/TRBV3-2|13|TRBJ1-1
TGTGCCAGCAGCCAAATTAACAGGGGGGAAGCTTTCTTT
CASSQINRGEAFF
>.|.|TRBV7-9|14|TRBJ1-1
TGTGCCAGCAGCTCCCCTGGAGGGGGCACTGAAGCTTTCTTT
CASSSPGGGTEAFF
>TRBD1|.|TRBV9|16|TRBJ1-2
TGTGCCAGCAGCGTAGCAGTTTGGGACAGGGCCAATGGCTACACCTTC
CASSVAVWDRANGYTF
>.|.|TRBV9|18|TRBJ2-6
TGTGCCAGCAGCGATTGGACAGTACACTACTCTGGGGCCAACGTCCTGACTTTC
CASSDWTVHYSGANVLTF
>.|.|TRBV15|15|TRBJ1-2
TGTGCCACCAGCTTACAGGTTGCTAAGGACTATGGCTACACCTTC
CATSLQVAKDYGYTF
>.|.|TRBV19|14|TRBJ1-3
TGTGCCACTACGCGAGGGTCCTCTGGAAACACCATATATTTT
CATTRGSSGNTIYF
>.|.|TRBV7-2|13|TRBJ2-3
TGTGCCAGCAGCTTACGGAGGACAGATACGCAGTATTTT
CASSLRRTDTQYF
>TRBD1|.|TRBV7-3|16|TRBJ1-1
TGTGCCAGCAGCTTAGAGGGGGACAGGGGGAACACTGAAGCTTTCTTT
CASSLEGDRGNTEAFF
>.|.|TRBV6-1|14|TRBJ2-7
TGTGCCAGCAGTGAGGGGGCTAGGTCCTACGAGCAGTACTTC
CASSEGARSYEQYF
>.|.|TRBV11-2|13|TRBJ2-2
TGTGCCAGCAGCTTTCTGAACACCGGGGAGCTGTTTTTT
CASSFLNTGELFF
>.|.|TRBV5-6|13|TRBJ1-1
TGTGCCAGCAGCTGGAACATGAACACTGAAGCTTTCTTT
CASSWNMNTEAFF
>TRBD2|.|TRBV5-6|16|TRBJ2-3
TGTGCCAGCAGCGCCTATGGTGCGGCGGGAGGGCCATCGCAGTATTTT
CASSAYGAAGGPSQYF
>TRBD2|once|TRBV28|16|TRBJ2-7
TGTGCCAGCAGTTTATGGGCTAGCGGGAGTTCCTACGAGCAGTACTTC
CASSLWASGSSYEQYF
>TRBD2|.|TRBV4-2|16|TRBJ2-2
TGTGCCAGCAGCCAAGATCGAGCGGGGGCCTCCGGGGAGCTGTTTTTT
CASSQDRAGASGELFF
>TRBD1|.|TRBV5-1|13|TRBJ2-5
TGCGCCAGCAGACCGGGACAGAAGGAGACCCAGTACTTC
CASRPGQKETQYF
>TRBD1|.|TRBV7-8|17|TRBJ1-5
TGTGCCAGCAGCTTAGTTCAGGGGGCTTTAAAAGGTCAGCCCCAGCATTTT
CASSLVQGALKGQPQHF
>.|.|TRBV5-1|14|TRBJ1-1
TGCGCCAGCAGCTTGGCCCCGGGGCACACTGAAGCTTTCTTT
CASSLAPGHTEAFF
>.|.|TRBV19|14|TRBJ1-1
TGTGCCAGTAGTATGCGGATTGAGAACACTGAAGCTTTCTTT
CASSMRIENTEAFF
>TRBD1|.|TRBV28|12|TRBJ1-1
TGTGCCGGCCGGGACAGGGGAGTTGATGCTTTCTTT
CAGRDRGVDAFF
>.|.|TRBV27|13|TRBJ1-1
TGTGCCAGCAGATCGACCGGGTACACTGAAGCTTTCTTT
CASRSTGYTEAFF
>.|.|TRBV29-1|13|TRBJ1-1
TGCAGCGTGCGGGACCGGGGGAACACTGAAGCTTTCTTT
CSVRDRGNTEAFF
>.|.|TRBV6-4|13|TRBJ2-3
TGTGCCAGCAGTGCACAGGGCACAGATACGCAGTATTTT
CASSAQGTDTQYF
>TRBD1|.|TRBV5-5|18|TRBJ2-2
TGTGCCAGCAGCTTCCGACCACCGGGACAGCCAAACACCGGGGAGCTGTTTTTT
CASSFRPPGQPNTGELFF
>.|.|TRBV5-1|14|TRBJ1-1
TGCGCCAGCAGCGAAGGGACGGGGAACACTGAAGCTTTCTTT
CASSEGTGNTEAFF
>.|once|TRBV5-1|14|TRBJ2-3
TGCGCCAGCAGCTTGGCGGGAAACACAGATACGCAGTATTTT
CASSLAGNTDTQYF
>.|.|TRBV15|14|TRBJ1-2
TGTGCCACCAGCGTAGGAAAGGGGACCTATGGCTACACCTTC
CATSVGKGTYGYTF
>.|few|TRBV4-3|16|TRBJ1-4
TGCGCCAGCAGCCAAGAGCCCGGCGGGGGAGGTGAAAAACTGTTTTTT
CASSQEPGGGGEKLFF
>.|.|TRBV10-2|12|TRBJ1-2
TGCGCCAGCACAGACCGACCCTATGGCTACACCTTC
CASTDRPYGYTF
>.|once|TRBV2|15|TRBJ1-1
TGTGCCAGCAGGGAGGCGACCTCACCAAACACTGAAGCTTTCTTT
CASREATSPNTEAFF
>.|.|TRBV30|11|TRBJ1-1
TGTGCCTGGAGTGAAGGGGATGAAGCTTTCTTT
CAWSEGDEAFF
>TRBD2|.|TRBV9|16|TRBJ2-3
TGTGCCAGCAGCGTAGGGACTAGCGGGGTCACAGATACGCAGTATTTT
CASSVGTSGVTDTQYF
>.|.|TRBV6-2/TRBV6-3|17|TRBJ2-2
TGTGCCAGCAGTTACGGGGGGGCAGTCGCGAACACCGGGGAGCTGTTTTTT
CASSYGGAVANTGELFF
>.|.|TRBV5-1|13|TRBJ2-7
TGCGCCAGCAGCTTGGACGGTGCGGCGGGGCAGTACTTC
CASSLDGAAGQYF
>.|.|TRBV18|16|TRBJ2-7
TGTGCCAGCTCACCCCAGGGGGTGGGGACTTCCCACGAGCAGTACTTC
CASSPQGVGTSHEQYF
>.|.|TRBV6-5|15|TRBJ1-5
TGTGCCAGCAGTCTTCGGACAGATTTTAATCAGCCCCAGCATTTT
CASSLRTDFNQPQHF